This T cell receptor (beta chain) was identified in a study of CD8 T cells in Susac syndrome. The patients serving as multiple sclerosis controls were treatment-naive. They had stable or active relapsing-remitting disease and fulfilled revised McDonald criteria. TEMRA cells were FACS-enriched, with CD8+ and CD4+ T cells isolated negatively. On this clonotype itself: The antigen remains unidentified.

The V gene's germline CDR1 is LNHNV and CDR2 YYDKDF (reference sequence). The germline V and J ends were trimmed by 1 base and 0 bases, with 10 bases remaining between them. The CDR3 loop spans 17 amino acids. Notes on the study in general: An acknowledgment was made by the study that its TCR sequencing and HLA analysis involved relatively few individuals.

Roughly 0.5 to 1 ug RNA was reverse transcribed with random hexamers. A multiplex approach, immunoSEQ multiplex PCR, amplified TCR beta CDR3 across 54 Vbeta and 13 Jbeta. MiXCR, applied by TCRdb to the immunoSEQ multiplex PCR reads, yields one record per CDR3 protein. Found here are 250,000 to 300,000 distinct CDR3 sequences, approximately 89% of them singletons; the top ten hold approximately 0.18%. The chain recombines TRBV15 with TRBJ2-6; unclear D gene. The TCR comes from a human donor with multiple sclerosis. Sequenced: CD8+ T cells from PBMCs. The CDR3 DNA is TGTGCCACCAGCAGAGGTACAGCCGACTCTGGGGCCAACGTCCTGACTTTC. The encoded protein is CATSRGTADSGANVLTF.